These 15 T cell receptor beta chains were all obtained from the same sample, sequenced in a study of siplizumab effects on memory and regulatory T cells. Clones were read by immunoSEQ multiplex PCR, and TCRdb kept only the in-frame ones, dropping some. Counted here are 90,000 to 110,000 clones, about 93% occurring once; the ten biggest clones make up about 0.34%. Sample: CD4+ T cells sorted from blood. These receptor sequences come from a human donor in good health.

J is TRBJ2-1 and V is TRBV5-4; the D gene is possibly TRBD1 (6 bases). The CDR3 is made up of 13 amino acids. V lost 2 bases, J lost 9 bases, and 12 bases lay in between. The germline V gene has CDR1 SGHNT and CDR2 YYREEE (reference sequence). CDR3 in DNA: TGTGCCAGCAGCTTCGGGACAAAAACTGAGCAGTTCTTC. This sequence encodes CASSFGTKTEQFF.

The chain links TRBV10-3 to TRBJ1-3; 7 bases are shared with TRBD1. CDR3 length equals 16 residues. The junction had 7 bases not matched to a gene; V was cut back by 2 bases and J by 3 bases. CDR1 and CDR2 (germline): ENHRY, SYGVKD. The CDR3 spells CAISEADRADGNTIYF. CDR3 bases: TGTGCCATCAGTGAGGCCGACAGGGCTGATGGAAACACCATATATTTT.

The chain combines TRBV19 with TRBJ2-1; 8 positions agree with TRBD2. The V gene end was trimmed by 6 bases and the J gene end by 2 bases; junction bases not matched to a gene: 12. CDR3 size: 17 residues. The germline gives CDR1 LNHDA, CDR2 SQIVND (reference sequence). This CDR3 is CASSDRSSGSPYNEQFF. DNA for the CDR3: TGTGCCAGTAGCGATAGGTCTAGCGGGTCCCCCTACAATGAGCAGTTCTTC.

The rearrangement links TRBV6-5 to TRBJ1-3, with no clear D. Germline CDR1 reads MNHEY; CDR2 reads SVGAGI. The CDR3 contains 12 residues. V was shortened by 4 bases and J by 2 bases, with 3 bases between the two germline ends. The CDR3 loop reads CASSSPGNTIYF. CDR3 bases: TGTGCCAGCAGTTCCCCTGGAAACACCATATATTTT.

The chain couples TRBV4-1 to TRBJ2-6; D might be TRBD1 or TRBD2, each matching 5 bases. This CDR3 is built from 16 residues. The ends were cut back, 6 bases at V and 2 bases at J, with 14 bases in the middle. CDR1 is MGHRA and CDR2 is YSYEKL in the germline V gene. CDR3 bases: TGCGCCAGCAGTCGGGACGGCCTTCCTGGGGCCAACGTCCTGACTTTC. It specifies CASSRDGLPGANVLTF.

The CDR3 nucleotides read TGTGCCACCAGCAGAACAGTTAATGAAAAACTGTTTTTT. Translation gives CATSRTVNEKLFF. This chain uses TRBV15 with TRBJ1-4; D gene uncertain. Germline CDR1 reads LNHNV; CDR2 reads YYDKDF (reference sequence). V was shortened by 2 bases and J by 4 bases, with 5 bases between the two germline ends. The length of the CDR3 is 13 residues.

The V gene is TRBV6-1, the J gene TRBJ2-1; 9 positions agree with TRBD2. This CDR3 contains 16 residues. The ends lost 0 bases at V and 9 bases at J; junction bases unmatched: 9. CDR1 and CDR2 from the germline V gene are MNHNS and SASEGT. The chain's CDR3 is CASSEARRGGISEQFF. The DNA of the CDR3 is TGTGCCAGCAGTGAAGCTCGGCGGGGGGGCATAAGTGAGCAGTTCTTC.

The chain couples TRBV5-1 to TRBJ1-4, with 9 bases aligning to TRBD1. Trimming removed 4 bases from V and 7 bases from J; junction bases left unmatched: 8. The germline V gene has CDR1 SGHRS and CDR2 YFSETQ. This CDR3 spans 15 amino acids. Here the CDR3 DNA reads TGCGCCAGCAGCGGCTCACAGGGGGCGGGTGAAAAACTGTTTTTT. This translates into CASSGSQGAGEKLFF.

This sequence joins TRBV19 and TRBJ2-1; 7 bases are shared with TRBD2. CDR3 size: 15 residues. Germline V CDR1 and CDR2: LNHDA, SQIVND (reference sequence). V dropped 2 bases and J dropped 2; count of bases not matched to a gene: 3. In DNA form, the CDR3 reads TGTGCCAGTAGTATATCTAGCGGTGCCTACAATGAGCAGTTCTTC. Translated: CASSISSGAYNEQFF.

CDR3 loop: CAIQTVSMGYTF. The CDR3 DNA is TGTGCCATCCAAACAGTTTCTATGGGCTACACCTTC. The chain couples TRBV10-3 to TRBJ1-2; the D is unclear. This CDR3 spans 12 amino acids. The ends were cut back, 8 bases at V and 8 bases at J, with 15 bases in the middle. Germline values: CDR1 ENHRY, CDR2 SYGVKD.

The rearrangement links TRBV5-8 to TRBJ1-2, with 7 nucleotides matching TRBD1. The CDR3 consists of 12 residues. V lost 4 bases to trimming and J lost 7 bases; unmatched junction nucleotides: 4. Germline V lookup: CDR1 SGHTS, CDR2 YDEGEE. As DNA, the CDR3 is TGTGCCAGCAGCGTCAGGGGGGCTGGCTACACCTTC. Amino acid sequence: CASSVRGAGYTF. The full variable domain, with the rest looked up from reference TRBV5-8 and TRBJ1-2, is EAGVTQSPTHLIKTRGQQATLRCSPISGHTSVYWYQQALGLGLQFLLWYDEGEERNRGNFPPRFSGRQFPNYSSELNVNALELEDSALYLCASSVRGAGYTFGSGTRLTVV.

The J gene is TRBJ2-7, the V gene TRBV11-2; TRBD1 is a possible D gene (7 bases). The V and J ends lost 5 bases and 3 bases respectively, with 14 bases between them. CDR1 SGHAT and CDR2 FQNNGV come from the germline V gene. The CDR3 contains 14 residues. The CDR3 reads CASSPRQGGYEQYF. CDR3 in DNA: TGTGCCAGCAGCCCCCGACAGGGAGGCTACGAGCAGTACTTC.

The chain couples TRBV5-1 to TRBJ2-2, with 11 bases fitting TRBD1. The CDR3 is made up of 17 amino acids. V lost 0 bases, J lost 7 bases, and 8 bases stayed unmatched. In germline, CDR1 is SGHRS, CDR2 YFSETQ. The CDR3 loop is CASSLVGTGGRVGELFF. In DNA, the CDR3 is TGCGCCAGCAGCTTGGTCGGGACAGGGGGACGGGTCGGGGAGCTGTTTTTT.

V is TRBV7-2 and J is TRBJ1-2; D is unclear. This CDR3 spans 14 amino acids. V was cut by 1 base and J by 0 bases, with 6 bases left in between. Germline CDR1 and CDR2: SGHTA and FQGNSA. This CDR3 reads CASSLVSTNYGYTF. The CDR3 DNA reads as TGTGCCAGCAGCTTAGTGTCCACTAACTATGGCTACACCTTC.

The chain has TRBV15 and TRBJ2-7, with 8 positions matching TRBD2. This CDR3 region has 15 residues. Trimming at V came to 1 base and at J to 2 bases, leaving 4 bases not matched to a gene. CDR1 and CDR2 (germline): LNHNV, YYDKDF (reference sequence). The CDR3 DNA is TGTGCCACCAGCAGAGGAAGCGGGGGAGCCTACGAGCAGTACTTC. Protein: CATSRGSGGAYEQYF.